Included here is one T cell receptor (beta chain) sequence, with context. Terminally differentiated effector memory CD45RA+ cells were excluded from the naive CD8 cells, which were CD45RO-negative and positively selected for CCR7. This record belongs to a study of shared clonotypes between healthy human individuals. Study context: Used for every donor were three CD4 naive, three CD4 memory, two CD8 naive and one CD8 memory plate.

The CDR3 has 15 residues. V was pared by 4 bases and J by 6 bases, with 9 bases of the junction left unmatched. Germline V lookup: CDR1 MDHEN, CDR2 SYDVKM. Replicate PCRs from sorted subsets contained approximately 200 ng DNA, which is roughly 30,000 T cell genomes. Profiling relied on immunoSEQ multiplex PCR, and the TCRdb table lists in-frame clones only, not all of them. The table has around 2.1 million clones, about 92% seen once. The chain employs TRBV28 and TRBJ2-7; TRBD2 aligns across 10 bases. The source is a man younger than 35 in good health. Some clones in this sample may be carry-over from other donors' samples. The sample was naive CD8+ T cells from PBMCs. CDR3 DNA sequence: TGTGCCAGCAGTTCTTCACTAGCGGGACTTATCGAGCAGTACTTC. Translated, it gives CASSSSLAGLIEQYF.